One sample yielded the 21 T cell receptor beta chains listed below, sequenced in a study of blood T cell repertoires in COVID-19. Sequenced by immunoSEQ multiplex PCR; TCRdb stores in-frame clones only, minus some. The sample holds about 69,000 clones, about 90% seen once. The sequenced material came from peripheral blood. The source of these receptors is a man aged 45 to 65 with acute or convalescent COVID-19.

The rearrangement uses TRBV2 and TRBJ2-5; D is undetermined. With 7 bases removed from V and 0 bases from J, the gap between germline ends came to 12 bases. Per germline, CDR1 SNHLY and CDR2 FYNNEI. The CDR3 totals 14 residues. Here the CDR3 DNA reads TGTGCCAGCACAGACTCCTTGTACCAAGAGACCCAGTACTTC. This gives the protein CASTDSLYQETQYF.

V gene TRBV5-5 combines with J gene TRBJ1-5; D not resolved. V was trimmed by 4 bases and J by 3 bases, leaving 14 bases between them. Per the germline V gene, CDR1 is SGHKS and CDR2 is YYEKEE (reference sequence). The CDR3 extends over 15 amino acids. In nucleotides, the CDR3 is TGTGCCAGCAGCCGAACACGTCAACCCAATCAGCCCCAGCATTTT. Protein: CASSRTRQPNQPQHF.

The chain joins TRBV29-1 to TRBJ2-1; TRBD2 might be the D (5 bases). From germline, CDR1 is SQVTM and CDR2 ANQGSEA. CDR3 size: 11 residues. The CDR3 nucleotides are TGCATCGTCCGGGATTACAATGAGCAGTTCTTC. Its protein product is CIVRDYNEQFF.

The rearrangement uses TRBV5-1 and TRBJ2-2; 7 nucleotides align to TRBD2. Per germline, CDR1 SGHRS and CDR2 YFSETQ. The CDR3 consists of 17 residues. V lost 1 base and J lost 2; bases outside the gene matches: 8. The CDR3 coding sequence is TGCGCCAGCAGCTTGTCGGGCGGGAGTGATAACACCGGGGAGCTGTTTTTT. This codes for CASSLSGGSDNTGELFF. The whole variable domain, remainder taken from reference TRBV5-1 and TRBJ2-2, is KAGVTQTPRYLIKTRGQQVTLSCSPISGHRSVSWYQQTPGQGLQFLFEYFSETQRNKGNFPGRFSGRQFSNSRSEMNVSTLELGDSALYLCASSLSGGSDNTGELFFGEGSRLTVL.

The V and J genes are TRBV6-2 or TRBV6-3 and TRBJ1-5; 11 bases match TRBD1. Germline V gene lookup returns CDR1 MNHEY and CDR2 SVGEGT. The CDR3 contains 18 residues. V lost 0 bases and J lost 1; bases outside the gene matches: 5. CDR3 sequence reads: CASSYSDRGLWSNQPQHF. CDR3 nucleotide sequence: TGTGCCAGCAGTTACTCGGACAGGGGGCTTTGGAGCAATCAGCCCCAGCATTTT.

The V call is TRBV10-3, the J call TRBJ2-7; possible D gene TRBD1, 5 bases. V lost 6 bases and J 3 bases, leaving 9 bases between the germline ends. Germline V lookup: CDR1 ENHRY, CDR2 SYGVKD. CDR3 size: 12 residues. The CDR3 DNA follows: TGTGCCATCAGCATGACAGTCTACGAGCAGTACTTC. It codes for CAISMTVYEQYF.

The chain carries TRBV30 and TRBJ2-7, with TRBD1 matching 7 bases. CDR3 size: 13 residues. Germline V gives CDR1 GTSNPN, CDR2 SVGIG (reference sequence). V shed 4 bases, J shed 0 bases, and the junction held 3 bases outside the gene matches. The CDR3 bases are TGTGCCTGGACGGGACAGAGCTCCTACGAGCAGTACTTC. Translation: CAWTGQSSYEQYF.

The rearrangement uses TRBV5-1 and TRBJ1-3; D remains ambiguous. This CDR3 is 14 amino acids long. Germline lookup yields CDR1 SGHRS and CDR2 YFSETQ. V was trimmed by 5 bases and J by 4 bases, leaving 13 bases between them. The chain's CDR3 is CASREYPWGNTIYF. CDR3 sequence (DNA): TGCGCCAGCAGGGAGTACCCCTGGGGAAACACCATATATTTT. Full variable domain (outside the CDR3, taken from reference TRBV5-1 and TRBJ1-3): KAGVTQTPRYLIKTRGQQVTLSCSPISGHRSVSWYQQTPGQGLQFLFEYFSETQRNKGNFPGRFSGRQFSNSRSEMNVSTLELGDSALYLCASREYPWGNTIYFGEGSWLTVV.

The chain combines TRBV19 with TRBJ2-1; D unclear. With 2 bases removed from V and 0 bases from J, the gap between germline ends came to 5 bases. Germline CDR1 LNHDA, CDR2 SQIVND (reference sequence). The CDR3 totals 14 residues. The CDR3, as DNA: TGTGCCAGTAGTATATCCGGCTCCTACAATGAGCAGTTCTTC. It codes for CASSISGSYNEQFF.

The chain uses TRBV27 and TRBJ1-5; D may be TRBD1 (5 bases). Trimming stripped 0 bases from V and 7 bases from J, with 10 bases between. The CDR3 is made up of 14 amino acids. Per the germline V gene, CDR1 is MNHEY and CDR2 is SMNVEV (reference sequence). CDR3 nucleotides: TGTGCCAGCAGTTTATCGACAGCGCGACAGCCCCAGCATTTT. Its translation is CASSLSTARQPQHF.

CDR3 nucleotides: TGTGCCAGCAGCCTGACACGTCAAGGTGGAGCTTTCTTT. Translated, it gives CASSLTRQGGAFF. This chain uses TRBV12-3 or TRBV12-4 with TRBJ1-1, with D hard to call. The CDR3 length is 13 residues. With 6 bases removed from V and 10 bases from J, the gap between germline ends came to 18 bases.

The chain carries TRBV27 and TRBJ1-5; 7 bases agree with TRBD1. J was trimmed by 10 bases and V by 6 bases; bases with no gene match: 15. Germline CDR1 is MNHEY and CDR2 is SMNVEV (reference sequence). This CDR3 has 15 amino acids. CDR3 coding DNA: TGTGCCAGCAGCCCGGGACAGAGGGGGGCAGGACCCCAGCATTTT. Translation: CASSPGQRGAGPQHF.

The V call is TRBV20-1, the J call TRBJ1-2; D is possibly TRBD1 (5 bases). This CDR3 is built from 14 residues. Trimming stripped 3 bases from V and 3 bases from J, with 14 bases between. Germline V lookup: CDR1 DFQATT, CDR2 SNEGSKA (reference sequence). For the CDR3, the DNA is TGCAGTGCTAGTCGGGCCTTAGGGGACTATGGCTACACCTTC. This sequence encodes CSASRALGDYGYTF.

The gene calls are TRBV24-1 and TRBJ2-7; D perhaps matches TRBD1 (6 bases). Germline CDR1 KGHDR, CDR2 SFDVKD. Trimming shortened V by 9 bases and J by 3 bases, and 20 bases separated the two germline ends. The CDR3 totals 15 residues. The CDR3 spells CATLIETGPLYEQYF. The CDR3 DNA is TGTGCCACCCTCATTGAGACAGGACCCCTCTACGAGCAGTACTTC.

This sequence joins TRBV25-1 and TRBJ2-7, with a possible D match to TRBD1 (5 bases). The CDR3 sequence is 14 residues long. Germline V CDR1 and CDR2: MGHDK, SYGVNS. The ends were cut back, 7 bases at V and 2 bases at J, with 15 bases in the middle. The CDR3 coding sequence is TGTGCCAGCACCAAAAGGGGCCAGCCCTACGAGCAGTACTTC. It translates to CASTKRGQPYEQYF.

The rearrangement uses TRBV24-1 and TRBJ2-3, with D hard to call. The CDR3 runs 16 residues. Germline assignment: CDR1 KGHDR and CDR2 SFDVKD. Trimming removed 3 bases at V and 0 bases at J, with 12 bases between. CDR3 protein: CATSDPRLGSTDTQYF. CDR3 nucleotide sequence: TGTGCCACCAGTGATCCGCGTCTAGGAAGCACAGATACGCAGTATTTT.

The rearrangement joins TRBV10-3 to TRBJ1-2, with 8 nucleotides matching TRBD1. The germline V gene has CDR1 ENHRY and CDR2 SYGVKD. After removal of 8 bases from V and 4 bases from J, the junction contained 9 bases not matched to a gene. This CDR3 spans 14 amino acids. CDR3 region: CAIPRGRDGYGYTF. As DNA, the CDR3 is TGTGCCATCCCCAGGGGGCGCGACGGCTATGGCTACACCTTC.

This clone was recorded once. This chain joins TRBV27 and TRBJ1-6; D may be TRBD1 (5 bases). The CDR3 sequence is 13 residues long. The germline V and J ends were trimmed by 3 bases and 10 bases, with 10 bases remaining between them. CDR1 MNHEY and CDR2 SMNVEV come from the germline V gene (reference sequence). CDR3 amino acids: CASSFGTDSPLHF. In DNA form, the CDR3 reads TGTGCCAGCAGTTTCGGGACTGACTCACCCCTCCACTTT.

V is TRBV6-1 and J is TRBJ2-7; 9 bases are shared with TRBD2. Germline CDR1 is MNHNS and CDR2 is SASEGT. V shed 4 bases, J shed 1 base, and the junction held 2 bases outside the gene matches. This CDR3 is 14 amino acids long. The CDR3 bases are TGTGCCAGCAGTGTAGCGGGAGTATCCTACGAGCAGTACTTC. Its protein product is CASSVAGVSYEQYF.

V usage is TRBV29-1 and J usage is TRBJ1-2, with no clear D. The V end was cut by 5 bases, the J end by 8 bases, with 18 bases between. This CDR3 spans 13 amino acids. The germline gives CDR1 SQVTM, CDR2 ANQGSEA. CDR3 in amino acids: CSVPSPLRRGYTF. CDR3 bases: TGCAGCGTTCCCTCCCCTCTTCGGAGAGGCTACACCTTC.

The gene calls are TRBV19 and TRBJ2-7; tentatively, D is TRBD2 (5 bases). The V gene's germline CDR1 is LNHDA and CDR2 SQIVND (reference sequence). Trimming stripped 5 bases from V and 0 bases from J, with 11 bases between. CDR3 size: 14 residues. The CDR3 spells CASSRLGSSYEQYF. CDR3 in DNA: TGTGCCAGTAGTCGGTTGGGGAGCTCCTACGAGCAGTACTTC.